Ten or more counts support the clone carrying this T cell receptor (beta chain). Its antigen is unidentified. 5'RACE primed from the constant segment yielded TCR alpha and TCR beta cDNA libraries bearing sample barcodes and UMIs. TCRdb itself ran the 5' RACE reads through MiXCR, one entry per CDR3 protein. The data show more than 35,000 distinct CDR3 sequences, roughly 9% seen once. These data belong to a study of T-cell memory formation after mild COVID-19. Study observations and caveats: Second-wave clones peaking on day 37 lacked confirmed SARS-CoV-2 specificity.

Germline CDR1 SGHDT, CDR2 YYEEEE. The CDR3 extends over 17 amino acids. Germline trimming cut 2 bases from V and 0 bases from J; bases unmatched to any gene: 5. This receptor was identified in an adult woman who had mild COVID-19 (a few samples of this study predate the infection). Cell type and time point are not known. This chain links TRBV5-6 with TRBJ2-6, with TRBD1 matching over 7 bases. Sample: PBMCs or a T cell subset sorted from them (not recorded which). CDR3 loop: CASSFGTEVSGANVLTF. CDR3 DNA sequence: TGTGCCAGCAGCTTCGGGACAGAAGTCTCTGGGGCCAACGTCCTGACTTTC.